The sample holds one count of the clone carrying this T cell receptor beta chain. Assay used: immunoSEQ multiplex PCR; TCRdb lists only in-frame clones, some missing. The profile covers about 100,000 clones, with around 88% appearing a single time and 1.5% to 2% taken by the ten largest. The sample is drawn from a study of blood T cell repertoires in COVID-19. Across the whole study: PBMCs, B-cell-depleted T cells, or T cells provided the cDNA or gDNA that made up the material.

This CDR3 has 16 amino acids. V lost 2 bases and J lost 4; bases outside the gene matches: 5. The V gene's germline CDR1 is SGHAT and CDR2 FQNNGV. The rearrangement uses TRBV11-2 and TRBJ2-1, with 10 positions matching TRBD2. Sequenced material: peripheral blood. The TCR sequence derives from an elderly man with acute or convalescent COVID-19. CDR3 DNA sequence: TGTGCCAGCAGCTTATCTGGACTAGCGGAATACAATGAGCAGTTCTTC. It is translated as CASSLSGLAEYNEQFF. The entire variable domain, with the rest obtained from reference TRBV11-2 and TRBJ2-1, is as follows: EAGVAQSPRYKIIEKRQSVAFWCNPISGHATLYWYQQILGQGPKLLIQFQNNGVVDDSQLPKDRFSAERLKGVDSTLKIQPAKLEDSAVYLCASSLSGLAEYNEQFFGPGTRLTVL.